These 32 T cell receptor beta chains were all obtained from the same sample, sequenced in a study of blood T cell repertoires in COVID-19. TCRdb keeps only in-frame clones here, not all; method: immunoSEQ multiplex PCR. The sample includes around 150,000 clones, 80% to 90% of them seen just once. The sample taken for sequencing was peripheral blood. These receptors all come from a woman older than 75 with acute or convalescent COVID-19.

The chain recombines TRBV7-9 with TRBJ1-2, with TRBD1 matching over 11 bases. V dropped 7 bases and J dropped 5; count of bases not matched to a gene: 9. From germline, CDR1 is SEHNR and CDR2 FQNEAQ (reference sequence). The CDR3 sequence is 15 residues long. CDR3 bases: TGTGCCAGCAACGTAGTCGGACAGGGGGCATATGGCTACACCTTC. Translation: CASNVVGQGAYGYTF.

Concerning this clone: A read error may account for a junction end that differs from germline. The CDR3 region is CASSYLQSPF. CDR3 sequence (DNA): TGTGCCAGCAGTTACCTACAGAGTCCATTC. This chain joins TRBV28 and TRBJ2-7; D gene unclear. This CDR3 is 10 amino acids long. The germline V gene encodes CDR1 MDHEN and CDR2 SYDVKM.

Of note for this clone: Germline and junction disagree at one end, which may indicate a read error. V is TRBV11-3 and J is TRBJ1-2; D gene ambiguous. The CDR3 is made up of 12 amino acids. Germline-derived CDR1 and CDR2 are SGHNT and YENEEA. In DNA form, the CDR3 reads TGTGCCAGCAGCTTAGGGGAGGGCGCGATCTTCTTC. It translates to CASSLGEGAIFF.

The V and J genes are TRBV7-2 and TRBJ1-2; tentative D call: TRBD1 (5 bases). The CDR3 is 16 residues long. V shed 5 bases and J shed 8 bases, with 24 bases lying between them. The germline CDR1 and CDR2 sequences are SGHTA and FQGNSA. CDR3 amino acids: CASSPQGKGRQGGYTF. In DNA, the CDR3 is TGTGCCAGCAGCCCCCAAGGTAAGGGGAGGCAAGGCGGCTACACCTTC.

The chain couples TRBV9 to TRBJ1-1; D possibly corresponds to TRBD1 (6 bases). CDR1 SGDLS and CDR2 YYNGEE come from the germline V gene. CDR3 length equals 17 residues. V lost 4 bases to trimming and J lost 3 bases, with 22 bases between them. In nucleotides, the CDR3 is TGTGCCAGCAGCATTACCCCCCGACCGGGACACGACACTGAAGCTTTCTTT. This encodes CASSITPRPGHDTEAFF.

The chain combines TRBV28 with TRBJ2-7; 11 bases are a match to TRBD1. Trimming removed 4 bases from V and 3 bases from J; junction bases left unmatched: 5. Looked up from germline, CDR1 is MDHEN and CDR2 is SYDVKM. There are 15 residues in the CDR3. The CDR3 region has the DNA TGTGCCAGCAGTTCTCCGGGACAGGGGGTCTACGAGCAGTACTTC. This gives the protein CASSSPGQGVYEQYF.

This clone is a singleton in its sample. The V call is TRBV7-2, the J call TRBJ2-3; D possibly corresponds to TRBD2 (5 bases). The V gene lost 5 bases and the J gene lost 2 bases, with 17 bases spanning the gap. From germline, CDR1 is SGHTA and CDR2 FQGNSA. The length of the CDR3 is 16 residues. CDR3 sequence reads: CASSPAGGFATDTQYF. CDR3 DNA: TGTGCCAGCAGCCCCGCTGGCGGGTTTGCCACAGATACGCAGTATTTT.

The CDR3 is CAISDQNQPQHF. In nucleotides, the CDR3 is TGTGCCATCAGTGACCAGAATCAGCCCCAGCATTTT. The chain employs TRBV10-3 and TRBJ1-5, with unresolved D. Germline V CDR1 and CDR2: ENHRY, SYGVKD. V was pared by 3 bases and J by 4 bases, with 4 bases between. This CDR3 comprises 12 residues.

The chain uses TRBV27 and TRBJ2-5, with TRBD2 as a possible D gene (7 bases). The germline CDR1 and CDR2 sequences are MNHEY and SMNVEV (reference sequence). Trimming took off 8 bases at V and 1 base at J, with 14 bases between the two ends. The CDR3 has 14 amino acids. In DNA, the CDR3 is TGTGCCAGCCCCCTCGGGGGGCCCCAAGAGACCCAGTACTTC. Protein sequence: CASPLGGPQETQYF.

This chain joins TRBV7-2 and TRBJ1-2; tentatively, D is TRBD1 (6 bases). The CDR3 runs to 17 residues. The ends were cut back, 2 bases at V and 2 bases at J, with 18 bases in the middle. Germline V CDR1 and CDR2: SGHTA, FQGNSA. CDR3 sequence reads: CASSLYAIDRLNYGYTF. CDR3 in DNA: TGTGCCAGCAGCTTATACGCCATCGACAGGTTGAACTATGGCTACACCTTC.

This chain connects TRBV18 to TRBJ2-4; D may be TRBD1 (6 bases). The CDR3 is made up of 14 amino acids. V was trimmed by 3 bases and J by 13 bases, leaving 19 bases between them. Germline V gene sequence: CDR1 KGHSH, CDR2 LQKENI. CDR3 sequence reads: CASSPKPRQDGQYF. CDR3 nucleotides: TGTGCCAGCTCACCGAAACCGAGACAGGATGGGCAGTACTTC.

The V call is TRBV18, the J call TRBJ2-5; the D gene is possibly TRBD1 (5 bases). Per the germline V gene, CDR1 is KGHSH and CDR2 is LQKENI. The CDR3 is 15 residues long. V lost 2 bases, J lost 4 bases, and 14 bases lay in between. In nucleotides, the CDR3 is TGTGCCAGCTCACCAGTCCAGGGTAGGGGAGAGACCCAGTACTTC. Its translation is CASSPVQGRGETQYF.

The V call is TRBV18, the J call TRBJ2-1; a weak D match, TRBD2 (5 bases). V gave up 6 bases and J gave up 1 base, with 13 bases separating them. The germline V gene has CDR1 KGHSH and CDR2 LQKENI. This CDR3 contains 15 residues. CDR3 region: CASSPASRSYNEQFF. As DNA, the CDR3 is TGTGCCAGCTCCCCAGCTAGCAGGTCCTACAATGAGCAGTTCTTC.

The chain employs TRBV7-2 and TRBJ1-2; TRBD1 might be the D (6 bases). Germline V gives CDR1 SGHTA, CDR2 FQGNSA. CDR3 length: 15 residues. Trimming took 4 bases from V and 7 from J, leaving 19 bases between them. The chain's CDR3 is CASSSLGGPSGGYTF. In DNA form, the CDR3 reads TGTGCCAGCAGCTCATTAGGGGGTCCCTCGGGTGGCTACACCTTC.

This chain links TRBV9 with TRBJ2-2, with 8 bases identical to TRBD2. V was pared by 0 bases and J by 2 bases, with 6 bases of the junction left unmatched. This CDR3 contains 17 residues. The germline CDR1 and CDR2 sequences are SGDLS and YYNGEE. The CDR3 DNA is TGTGCCAGCAGCGTAGGTACGGGGGGGCGCAACACCGGGGAGCTGTTTTTT. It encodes CASSVGTGGRNTGELFF. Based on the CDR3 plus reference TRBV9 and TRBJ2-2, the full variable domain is DSGVTQTPKHLITATGQRVTLRCSPRSGDLSVYWYQQSLDQGLQFLIQYYNGEERAKGNILERFSAQQFPDLHSELNLSSLELGDSALYFCASSVGTGGRNTGELFFGEGSRLTVL.

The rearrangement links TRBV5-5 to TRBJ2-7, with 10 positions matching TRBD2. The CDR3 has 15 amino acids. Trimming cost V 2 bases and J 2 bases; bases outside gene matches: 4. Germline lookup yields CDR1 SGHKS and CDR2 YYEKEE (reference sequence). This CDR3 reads CASSFGLAGAYEQYF. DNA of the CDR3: TGTGCCAGCAGCTTCGGCCTAGCGGGGGCCTACGAGCAGTACTTC.

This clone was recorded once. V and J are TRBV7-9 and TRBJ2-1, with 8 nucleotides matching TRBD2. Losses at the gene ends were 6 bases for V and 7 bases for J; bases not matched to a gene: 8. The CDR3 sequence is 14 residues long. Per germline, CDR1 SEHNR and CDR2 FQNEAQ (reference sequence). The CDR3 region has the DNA TGTGCCAGCAGACCTATAGCGGGAAATAATGAGCAGTTCTTC. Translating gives CASRPIAGNNEQFF.

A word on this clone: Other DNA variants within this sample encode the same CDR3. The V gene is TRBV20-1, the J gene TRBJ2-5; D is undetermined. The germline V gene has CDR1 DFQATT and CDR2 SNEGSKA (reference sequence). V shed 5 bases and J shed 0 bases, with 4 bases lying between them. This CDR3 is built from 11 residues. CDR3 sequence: CSAGHQETQYF. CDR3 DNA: TGCAGTGCTGGGCACCAAGAGACCCAGTACTTC.

The CDR3 loop reads CASSIQGSNQPQHF. The CDR3 nucleotides are TGTGCCAGCAGCATCCAGGGCAGCAATCAGCCCCAGCATTTT. The chain recombines TRBV6-5 with TRBJ1-5, with D perhaps matching TRBD1 (5 bases). The CDR3 spans 14 residues. Trimming took 6 bases from V and 1 from J, leaving 10 bases between them. Germline-derived CDR1 and CDR2 are MNHEY and SVGAGI.

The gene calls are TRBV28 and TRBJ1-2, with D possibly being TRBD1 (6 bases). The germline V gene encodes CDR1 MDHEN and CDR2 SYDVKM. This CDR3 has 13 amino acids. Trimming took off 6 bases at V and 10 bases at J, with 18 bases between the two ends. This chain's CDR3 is CASRWDTAFDYTF. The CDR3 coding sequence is TGTGCCAGCAGATGGGACACGGCCTTTGACTACACCTTC.

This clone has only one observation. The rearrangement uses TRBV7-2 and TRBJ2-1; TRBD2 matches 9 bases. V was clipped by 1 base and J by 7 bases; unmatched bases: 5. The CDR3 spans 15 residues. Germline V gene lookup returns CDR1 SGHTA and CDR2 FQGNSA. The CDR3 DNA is TGTGCCAGCAGCTTAGTAGTAGCGGGGGTAAATGAGCAGTTCTTC. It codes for CASSLVVAGVNEQFF.

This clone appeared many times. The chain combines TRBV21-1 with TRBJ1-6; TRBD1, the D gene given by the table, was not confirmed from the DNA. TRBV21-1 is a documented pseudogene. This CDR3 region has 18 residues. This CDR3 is CASSKEGGRDRVNSPLHF. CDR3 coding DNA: TGTGCCAGCAGCAAAGAGGGGGGACGGGACAGGGTAAATTCACCCCTCCACTTT.

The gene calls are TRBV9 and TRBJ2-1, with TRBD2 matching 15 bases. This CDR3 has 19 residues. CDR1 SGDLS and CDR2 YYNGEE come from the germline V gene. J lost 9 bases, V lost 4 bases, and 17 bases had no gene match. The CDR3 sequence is CASSPHWQGTSGGSGEQFF. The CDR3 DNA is TGTGCCAGCAGCCCACACTGGCAAGGGACTAGCGGGGGGTCGGGTGAGCAGTTCTTC.

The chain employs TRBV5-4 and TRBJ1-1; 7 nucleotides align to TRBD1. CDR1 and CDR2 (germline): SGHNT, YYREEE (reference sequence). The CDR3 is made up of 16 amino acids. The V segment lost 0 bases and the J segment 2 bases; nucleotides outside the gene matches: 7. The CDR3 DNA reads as TGTGCCAGCAGCTTGGGGAAAGGACAGGCAAACACTGAAGCTTTCTTT. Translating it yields CASSLGKGQANTEAFF.

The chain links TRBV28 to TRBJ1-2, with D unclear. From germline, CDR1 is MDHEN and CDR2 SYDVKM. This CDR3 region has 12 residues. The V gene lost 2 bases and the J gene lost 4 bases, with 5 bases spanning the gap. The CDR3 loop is CASSLLSYGYTF. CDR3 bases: TGTGCCAGCAGTTTACTGTCCTATGGCTACACCTTC.

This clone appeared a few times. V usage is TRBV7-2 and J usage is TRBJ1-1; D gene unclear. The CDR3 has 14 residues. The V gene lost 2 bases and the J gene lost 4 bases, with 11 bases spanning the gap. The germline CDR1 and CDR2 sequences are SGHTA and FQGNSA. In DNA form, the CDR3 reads TGTGCCAGCAGCTTATTGAGGGAACGCACTGAAGCTTTCTTT. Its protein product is CASSLLRERTEAFF.

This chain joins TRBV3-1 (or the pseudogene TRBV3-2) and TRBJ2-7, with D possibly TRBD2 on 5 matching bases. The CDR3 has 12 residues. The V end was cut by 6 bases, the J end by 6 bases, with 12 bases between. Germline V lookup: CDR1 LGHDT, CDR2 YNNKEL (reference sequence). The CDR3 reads CASRTTGSEQYF. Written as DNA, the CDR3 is TGTGCCAGCAGGACCACGGGGTCCGAGCAGTACTTC.

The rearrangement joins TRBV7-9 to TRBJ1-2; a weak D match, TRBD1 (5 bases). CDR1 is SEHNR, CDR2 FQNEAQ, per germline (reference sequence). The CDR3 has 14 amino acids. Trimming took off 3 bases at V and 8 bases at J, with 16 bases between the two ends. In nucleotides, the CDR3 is TGTGCCAGCAGCTTCCGGACAACCCAAGGGGGCTACACCTTC. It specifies CASSFRTTQGGYTF.

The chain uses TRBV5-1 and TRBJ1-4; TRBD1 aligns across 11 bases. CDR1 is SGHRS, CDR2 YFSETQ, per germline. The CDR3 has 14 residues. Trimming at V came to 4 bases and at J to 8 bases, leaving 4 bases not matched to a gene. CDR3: CASSHGQGAEKLFF. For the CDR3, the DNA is TGCGCCAGCAGCCACGGACAGGGGGCGGAAAAACTGTTTTTT.

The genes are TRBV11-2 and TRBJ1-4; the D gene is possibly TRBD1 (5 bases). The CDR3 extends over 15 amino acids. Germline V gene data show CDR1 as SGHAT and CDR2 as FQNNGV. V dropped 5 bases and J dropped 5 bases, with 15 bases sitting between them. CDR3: CASSPIGHQNEKLFF. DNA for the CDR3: TGTGCCAGCAGCCCGATCGGACACCAAAATGAAAAACTGTTTTTT. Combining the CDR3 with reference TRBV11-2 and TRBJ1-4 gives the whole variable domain EAGVAQSPRYKIIEKRQSVAFWCNPISGHATLYWYQQILGQGPKLLIQFQNNGVVDDSQLPKDRFSAERLKGVDSTLKIQPAKLEDSAVYLCASSPIGHQNEKLFFGSGTQLSVL.

In DNA form, the CDR3 reads TGTGCCAGCAGCAAACAGGGGGCCAACACTGAAGCTTTCTTT. It encodes CASSKQGANTEAFF. The chain combines TRBV7-9 with TRBJ1-1, with TRBD1 matching 9 bases. V trimming: 5 bases; J trimming: 2 bases; junction bases outside the gene matches: 3. Germline CDR1 SEHNR, CDR2 FQNEAQ (reference sequence). The CDR3 has 14 amino acids.

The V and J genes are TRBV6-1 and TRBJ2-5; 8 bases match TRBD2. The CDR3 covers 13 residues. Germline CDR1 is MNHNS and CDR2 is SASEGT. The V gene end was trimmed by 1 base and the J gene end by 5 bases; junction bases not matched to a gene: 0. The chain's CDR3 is CASSEGLAETQYF. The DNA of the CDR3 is TGTGCCAGCAGTGAAGGACTAGCGGAGACCCAGTACTTC.